The T cell receptor (beta chain) under discussion was sequenced for a study of ipilimumab plus nivolumab after autologous stem cell transplantation. Data came from immunoSEQ multiplex PCR; TCRdb stores just in-frame clones and leaves some out. The sample lists roughly 16,000 clones; roughly 80% were seen once. Patients got ipilimumab 1 mg/kg beginning 14 to 28 days post-transplant. The CDR3 runs 14 residues. V lost 7 bases and J lost 0, with 13 bases in between. Germline V lookup: CDR1 WSHSY, CDR2 SAAADI. The chain links TRBV10-2 to TRBJ2-7; D call uncertain. Sample: PBMCs, taken in a trial of ipilimumab plus nivolumab as post-transplant consolidation. This clonotype was sampled from a male donor with diffuse large B-cell lymphoma. The CDR3 region is CASTPRADSYEQYF. In DNA, the CDR3 is TGCGCCAGCACCCCAAGGGCCGACTCCTACGAGCAGTACTTC.